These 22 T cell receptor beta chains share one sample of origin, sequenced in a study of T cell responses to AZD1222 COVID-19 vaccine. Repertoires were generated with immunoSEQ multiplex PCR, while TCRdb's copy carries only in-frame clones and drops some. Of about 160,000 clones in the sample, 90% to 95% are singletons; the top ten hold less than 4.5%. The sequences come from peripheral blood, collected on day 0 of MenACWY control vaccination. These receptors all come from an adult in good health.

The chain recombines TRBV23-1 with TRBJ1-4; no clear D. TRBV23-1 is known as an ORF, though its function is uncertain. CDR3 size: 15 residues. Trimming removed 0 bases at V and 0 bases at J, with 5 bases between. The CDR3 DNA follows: TGCGCCAGCAGTCAATCTTACGCAACTAATGAAAAACTGTTTTTT. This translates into CASSQSYATNEKLFF.

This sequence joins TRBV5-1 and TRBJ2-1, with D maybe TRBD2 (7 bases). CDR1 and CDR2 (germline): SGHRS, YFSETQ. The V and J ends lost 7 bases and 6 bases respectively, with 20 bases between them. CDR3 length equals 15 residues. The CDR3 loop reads CASFQGGRALNEQFF. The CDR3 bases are TGCGCCAGCTTTCAAGGGGGGAGGGCCCTCAATGAGCAGTTCTTC.

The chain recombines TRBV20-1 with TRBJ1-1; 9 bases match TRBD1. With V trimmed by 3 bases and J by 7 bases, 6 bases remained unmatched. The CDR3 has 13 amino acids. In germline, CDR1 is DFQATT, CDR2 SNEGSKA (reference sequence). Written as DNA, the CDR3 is TGCAGTGCTAGTGGGACAGGGTGGGGTGAAGCTTTCTTT. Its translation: CSASGTGWGEAFF.

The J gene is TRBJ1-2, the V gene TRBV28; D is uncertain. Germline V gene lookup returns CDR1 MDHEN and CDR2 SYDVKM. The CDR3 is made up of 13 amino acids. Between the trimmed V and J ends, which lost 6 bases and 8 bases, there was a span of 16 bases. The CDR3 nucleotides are TGTGCCAGCAGCCTCGGGCACCCCGGCGGCTACACCTTC. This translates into CASSLGHPGGYTF.

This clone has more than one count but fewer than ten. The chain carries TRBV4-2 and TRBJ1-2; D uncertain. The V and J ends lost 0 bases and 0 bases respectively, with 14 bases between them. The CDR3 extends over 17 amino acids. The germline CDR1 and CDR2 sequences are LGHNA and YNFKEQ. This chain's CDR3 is CASSQDANSYTNYGYTF. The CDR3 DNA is TGTGCCAGCAGCCAAGATGCTAACAGCTACACTAACTATGGCTACACCTTC.

The DNA for the CDR3 is TGTGCCATCAACGGGGACTACCCAAGGGATGAGCAGTTCTTC. Translation: CAINGDYPRDEQFF. J is TRBJ2-1 and V is TRBV10-3, with 7 bases lining up with TRBD2. Germline trimming cut 7 bases from V and 8 bases from J; bases unmatched to any gene: 11. CDR1 and CDR2 (germline): ENHRY, SYGVKD. The CDR3 has 14 amino acids.

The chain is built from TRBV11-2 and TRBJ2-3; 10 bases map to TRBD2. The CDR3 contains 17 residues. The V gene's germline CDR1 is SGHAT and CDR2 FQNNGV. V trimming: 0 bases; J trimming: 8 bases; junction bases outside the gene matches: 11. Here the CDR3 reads CASSLDRTSGPSGTQYF. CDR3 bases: TGTGCCAGCAGCTTAGACCGGACTAGCGGACCCTCGGGTACGCAGTATTTT.

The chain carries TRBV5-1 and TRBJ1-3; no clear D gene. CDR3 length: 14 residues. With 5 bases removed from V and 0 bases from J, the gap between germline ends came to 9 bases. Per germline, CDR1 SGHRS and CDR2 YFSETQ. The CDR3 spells CASRGSRSGNTIYF. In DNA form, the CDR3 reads TGCGCCAGCAGGGGCTCTCGCTCTGGAAACACCATATATTTT.

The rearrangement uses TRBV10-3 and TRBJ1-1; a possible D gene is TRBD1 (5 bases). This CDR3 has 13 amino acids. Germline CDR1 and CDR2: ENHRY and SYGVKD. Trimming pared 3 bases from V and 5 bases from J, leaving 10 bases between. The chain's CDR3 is CAISDRGETEAFF. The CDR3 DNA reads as TGTGCCATCAGTGACCGGGGGGAGACTGAAGCTTTCTTT.

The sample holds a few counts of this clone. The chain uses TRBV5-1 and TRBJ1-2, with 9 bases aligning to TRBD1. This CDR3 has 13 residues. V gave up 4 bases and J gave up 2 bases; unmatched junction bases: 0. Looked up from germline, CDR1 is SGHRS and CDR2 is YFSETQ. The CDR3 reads CASSTGGNYGYTF. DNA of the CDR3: TGCGCCAGCAGCACAGGGGGCAACTATGGCTACACCTTC.

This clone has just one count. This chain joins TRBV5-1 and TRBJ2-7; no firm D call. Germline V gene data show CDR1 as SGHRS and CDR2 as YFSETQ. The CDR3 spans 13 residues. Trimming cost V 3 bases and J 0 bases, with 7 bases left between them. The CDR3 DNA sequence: TGCGCCAGCAGCTCTGGCCTCTCCTACGAGCAGTACTTC. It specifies CASSSGLSYEQYF.

This CDR3 is CASSPPSGHGNTIYF. The CDR3 coding sequence is TGTGCCAGCAGTCCCCCTTCGGGGCATGGAAACACCATATATTTT. The chain links TRBV2 to TRBJ1-3; D perhaps matches TRBD1 (5 bases). Germline assignment: CDR1 SNHLY and CDR2 FYNNEI. The CDR3 covers 15 residues. V dropped 5 bases and J dropped 3 bases, with 14 bases sitting between them.

The CDR3 coding sequence is TGTGCCTGGATGCGGGGCCTGTCCTACAATGAGCAGTTCTTC. Protein sequence: CAWMRGLSYNEQFF. The gene calls are TRBV30 and TRBJ2-1; D perhaps matches TRBD2 (6 bases). The germline CDR1 and CDR2 sequences are GTSNPN and SVGIG (reference sequence). The CDR3 has 14 amino acids. Trimming took off 4 bases at V and 1 base at J, with 11 bases between the two ends.

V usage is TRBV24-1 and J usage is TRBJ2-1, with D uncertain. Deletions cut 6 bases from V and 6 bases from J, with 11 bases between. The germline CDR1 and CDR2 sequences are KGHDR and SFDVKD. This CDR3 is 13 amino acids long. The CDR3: CATSTPSGNEQFF. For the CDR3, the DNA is TGTGCCACCAGTACGCCATCGGGCAATGAGCAGTTCTTC.

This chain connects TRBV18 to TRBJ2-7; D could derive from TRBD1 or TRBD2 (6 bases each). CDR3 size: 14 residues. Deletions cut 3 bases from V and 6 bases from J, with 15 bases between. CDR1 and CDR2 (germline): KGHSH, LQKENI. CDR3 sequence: CASSPPVGGGEQYF. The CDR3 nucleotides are TGTGCCAGCTCACCCCCTGTAGGAGGGGGCGAGCAGTACTTC.

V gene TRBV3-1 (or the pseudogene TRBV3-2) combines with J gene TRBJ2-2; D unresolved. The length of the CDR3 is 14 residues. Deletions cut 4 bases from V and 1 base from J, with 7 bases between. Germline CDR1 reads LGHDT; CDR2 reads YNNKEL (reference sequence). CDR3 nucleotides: TGTGCCAGCAGCCGGGCTAGGAACACCGGGGAGCTGTTTTTT. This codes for CASSRARNTGELFF.

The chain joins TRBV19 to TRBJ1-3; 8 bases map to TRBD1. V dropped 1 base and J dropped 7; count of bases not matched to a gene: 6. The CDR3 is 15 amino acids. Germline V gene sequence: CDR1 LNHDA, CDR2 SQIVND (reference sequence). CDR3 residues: CASSIARTGRNTIYF. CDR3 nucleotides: TGTGCCAGTAGTATAGCCCGGACAGGGAGGAACACCATATATTTT.

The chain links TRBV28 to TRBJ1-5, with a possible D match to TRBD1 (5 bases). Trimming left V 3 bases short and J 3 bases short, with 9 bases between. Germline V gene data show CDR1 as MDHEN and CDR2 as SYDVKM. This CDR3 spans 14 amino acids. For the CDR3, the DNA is TGTGCCAGCAGTTTCTTCGGGGCCAATCAGCCCCAGCATTTT. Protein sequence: CASSFFGANQPQHF.

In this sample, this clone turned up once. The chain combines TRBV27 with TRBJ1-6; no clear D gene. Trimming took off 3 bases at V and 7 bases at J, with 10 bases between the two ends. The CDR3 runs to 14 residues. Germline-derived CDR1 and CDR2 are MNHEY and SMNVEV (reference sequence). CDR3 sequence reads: CASSFRGGNSPLHF. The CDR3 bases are TGTGCCAGCAGTTTCAGAGGAGGGAATTCACCCCTCCACTTT.

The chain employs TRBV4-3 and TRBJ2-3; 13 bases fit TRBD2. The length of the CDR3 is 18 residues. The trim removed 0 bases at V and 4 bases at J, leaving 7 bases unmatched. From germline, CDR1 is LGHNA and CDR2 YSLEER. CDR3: CASSQDRLGLAGSDTQYF. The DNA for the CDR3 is TGCGCCAGCAGCCAAGATAGGTTGGGACTAGCGGGGTCAGATACGCAGTATTTT.

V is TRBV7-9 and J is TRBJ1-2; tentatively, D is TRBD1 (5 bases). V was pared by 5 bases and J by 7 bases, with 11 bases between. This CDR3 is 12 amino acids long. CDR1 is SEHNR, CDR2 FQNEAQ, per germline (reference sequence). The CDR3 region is CASSQDMSGYTF. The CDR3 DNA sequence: TGTGCCAGCAGCCAGGACATGAGTGGCTACACCTTC.

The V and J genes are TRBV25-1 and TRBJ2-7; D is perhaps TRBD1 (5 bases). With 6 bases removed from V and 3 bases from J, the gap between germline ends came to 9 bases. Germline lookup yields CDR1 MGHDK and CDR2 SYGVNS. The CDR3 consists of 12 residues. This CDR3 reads CASRQDNYEQYF. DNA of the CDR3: TGTGCCAGCAGACAGGACAACTACGAGCAGTACTTC.